The rows below give T cell receptor beta chains drawn from one sample of a study of blood T cells in healthy people across ages. MiXCR, run by TCRdb on the 5' RACE reads, gives a single entry per CDR3 protein. The sample has about 1.8 million distinct CDR3 sequences, less than 50% seen once. Source material: blood. The receptors stem from a woman aged 40 to 55 in good health. Both conserved end residues are part of each CDR3. The D gene is left open where the match is weak. Some rows have no size entry. The others give once, few or many, or a class for an expanded clone.

clone size: few
V gene: TRBV5-1
CDR3 length: 15
D gene: TRBD2
J gene: TRBJ2-7
CDR3 DNA: TGCGCCAGCACTTCGAATAGCGGGGGACCCTACGAGCAGTACTTC
CDR3 protein: CASTSNSGGPYEQYF

clone size: many
V gene: TRBV3-1
CDR3 length: 13
D gene: .
J gene: TRBJ2-5
CDR3 DNA: TGTGCCAGCAGCCAAGATTTTGGAGAGACCCAGTACTTC
CDR3 protein: CASSQDFGETQYF

clone size: .
V gene: TRBV6-2/TRBV6-3
CDR3 length: 16
D gene: TRBD1
J gene: TRBJ1-1
CDR3 DNA: TGTGCCAGCAGTTTTGTCCCGGGACAGTTGAACACTGAAGCTTTCTTT
CDR3 protein: CASSFVPGQLNTEAFF

clone size: .
V gene: TRBV9
CDR3 length: 14
D gene: .
J gene: TRBJ1-6
CDR3 DNA: TGTGCCAGCAGCGGAGGGACAACCATCGGAAGCCCCCACTTT
CDR3 protein: CASSGGTTIGSPHF

clone size: once
V gene: TRBV5-6
CDR3 length: 15
D gene: TRBD1
J gene: TRBJ2-1
CDR3 DNA: TGTGCCAGCAGACTGAGGGGGCAGGGGGACAATGAGCAGTTCTTC
CDR3 protein: CASRLRGQGDNEQFF

clone size: .
V gene: TRBV6-5
CDR3 length: 15
D gene: .
J gene: TRBJ1-1
CDR3 DNA: TGTGCCAGCAGTTACTCGGGGGCGGGGGACACTGAAGCTTTCTTT
CDR3 protein: CASSYSGAGDTEAFF

clone size: .
V gene: TRBV6-1
CDR3 length: 14
D gene: TRBD2
J gene: TRBJ2-1
CDR3 DNA: TGTGCCGGATCAACTAGCGGTCCACCCCATGAGCAGTTCTTC
CDR3 protein: CAGSTSGPPHEQFF

clone size: .
V gene: TRBV7-6
CDR3 length: 19
D gene: .
J gene: TRBJ2-7
CDR3 DNA: TGTGCCAGCAGCCCGGAGGCGGGTTACCAGATTTCTCCTCTCGACGAGCAGTACTTC
CDR3 protein: CASSPEAGYQISPLDEQYF

clone size: few
V gene: TRBV29-1
CDR3 length: 13
D gene: TRBD1
J gene: TRBJ2-7
CDR3 DNA: TGCAGCACAAGGGACAGGGGGAATCACGAGCAGTACTTC
CDR3 protein: CSTRDRGNHEQYF

clone size: few
V gene: TRBV6-6
CDR3 length: 14
D gene: .
J gene: TRBJ2-5
CDR3 DNA: TGTGCCAGCACTAAGGAACAGTGGACGGAAGAGCAGTACTTC
CDR3 protein: CASTKEQWTEEQYF

clone size: many
V gene: TRBV29-1
CDR3 length: 10
D gene: .
J gene: TRBJ2-3
CDR3 DNA: TGCAGCGTTTCCACAGATACGCAGTATTTT
CDR3 protein: CSVSTDTQYF

clone size: .
V gene: TRBV6-5
CDR3 length: 15
D gene: TRBD1
J gene: TRBJ2-1
CDR3 DNA: TGTGCCAGCAGAGACTGGCAGGGGGCTTACAATGAGCAGTTCTTC
CDR3 protein: CASRDWQGAYNEQFF

clone size: .
V gene: TRBV4-3
CDR3 length: 14
D gene: .
J gene: TRBJ2-6
CDR3 DNA: TGCGCCAGCAGCCAAGATTTTGGGGCCAACGTCCTGACTTTC
CDR3 protein: CASSQDFGANVLTF

clone size: few
V gene: TRBV12-3/TRBV12-4
CDR3 length: 17
D gene: TRBD1
J gene: TRBJ2-1
CDR3 DNA: TGTGCCAGCACCCCATGGACAGGTCCCCTCTCCTACAATGAGCAGTTCTTC
CDR3 protein: CASTPWTGPLSYNEQFF

clone size: .
V gene: TRBV19
CDR3 length: 13
D gene: .
J gene: TRBJ1-5
CDR3 DNA: TGTGCCAGTAGTATAGTTTCCGGCCAGCCCCAGCATTTT
CDR3 protein: CASSIVSGQPQHF

clone size: .
V gene: TRBV2
CDR3 length: 13
D gene: TRBD1
J gene: TRBJ1-2
CDR3 DNA: TGTGCCAGCAGGGGACAGGGGGCGGATGGCTACACCTTC
CDR3 protein: CASRGQGADGYTF

clone size: few
V gene: TRBV4-1
CDR3 length: 14
D gene: .
J gene: TRBJ2-7
CDR3 DNA: TGCGCCAGCAGCCAACCAACGGACGGCTACGAGCAGTACTTC
CDR3 protein: CASSQPTDGYEQYF

clone size: .
V gene: TRBV7-2
CDR3 length: 19
D gene: TRBD2
J gene: TRBJ2-1
CDR3 DNA: TGTGCCAGCAGCTCAATTACTTTTCTAGCGGTGAGCTCCTACAATGAGCAGTTCTTC
CDR3 protein: CASSSITFLAVSSYNEQFF

clone size: .
V gene: TRBV7-2
CDR3 length: 15
D gene: TRBD1
J gene: TRBJ2-3
CDR3 DNA: TGTGCCAGCAGCTTAAGGGGGCAAAGGGGCGATACGCAGTATTTT
CDR3 protein: CASSLRGQRGDTQYF

clone size: .
V gene: TRBV20-1
CDR3 length: 14
D gene: .
J gene: TRBJ1-2
CDR3 DNA: TGCAGTGCCCGGGGCGGGACGGATAACTATGGCTACACCTTC
CDR3 protein: CSARGGTDNYGYTF

clone size: .
V gene: TRBV4-1
CDR3 length: 12
D gene: .
J gene: TRBJ2-7
CDR3 DNA: TGCGCCAGCAGCCAGTCGCCTTACGAGCAGTACTTC
CDR3 protein: CASSQSPYEQYF

clone size: .
V gene: TRBV27
CDR3 length: 17
D gene: TRBD2
J gene: TRBJ2-5
CDR3 DNA: TGTGCCAGCAGTTCCCAAATACTAGCGGGGTTACAAGAGACCCAGTACTTC
CDR3 protein: CASSSQILAGLQETQYF

clone size: .
V gene: TRBV20-1
CDR3 length: 14
D gene: .
J gene: TRBJ2-5
CDR3 DNA: TGCAGTGCTAGAGATTACAGAGTGGGACGGACCCAGTACTTC
CDR3 protein: CSARDYRVGRTQYF

clone size: few
V gene: TRBV6-2/TRBV6-3
CDR3 length: 13
D gene: .
J gene: TRBJ2-5
CDR3 DNA: TGTGCCAGCAGGGAGGTAGCGGAAGAGACCCAGTACTTC
CDR3 protein: CASREVAEETQYF

clone size: .
V gene: TRBV10-3
CDR3 length: 14
D gene: .
J gene: TRBJ2-3
CDR3 DNA: TGTGCCAACCAACAGGGTCCTAGCACAGATACGCGGTATTTT
CDR3 protein: CANQQGPSTDTRYF

clone size: few
V gene: TRBV7-9
CDR3 length: 16
D gene: .
J gene: TRBJ2-4
CDR3 DNA: TGTGCCAGCAGCTTATCAGGGTCAGAAAACTTAAACATTCAGTACTTC
CDR3 protein: CASSLSGSENLNIQYF

clone size: .
V gene: TRBV14
CDR3 length: 15
D gene: .
J gene: TRBJ1-6
CDR3 DNA: TGTGCCAGCAGCTCGCGTTCAGGGGATAATTCACCCCTCCACTTT
CDR3 protein: CASSSRSGDNSPLHF

clone size: few
V gene: TRBV12-3/TRBV12-4
CDR3 length: 15
D gene: .
J gene: TRBJ2-1
CDR3 DNA: TGTGCCAGCCGCGACCGGGACATCCGATTCAGTGAGCAGTTCTTC
CDR3 protein: CASRDRDIRFSEQFF

clone size: few
V gene: TRBV27
CDR3 length: 17
D gene: TRBD1
J gene: TRBJ2-6
CDR3 DNA: TGTGCCAGCAGTTCGTCGACAGGGGGCTCTGGGGCCAACGTCCTGACTTTC
CDR3 protein: CASSSSTGGSGANVLTF

clone size: once
V gene: TRBV7-6
CDR3 length: 16
D gene: TRBD1
J gene: TRBJ1-1
CDR3 DNA: TGTGCCAGCAGCCCACGCTCCGGGACAGGAACGACTGAAGCTTTCTTT
CDR3 protein: CASSPRSGTGTTEAFF

clone size: many
V gene: TRBV4-3
CDR3 length: 15
D gene: .
J gene: TRBJ2-3
CDR3 DNA: TGCGCCAGCAGCCAAGGGGGCTATGATACAGATACGCAGTATTTT
CDR3 protein: CASSQGGYDTDTQYF

clone size: .
V gene: TRBV4-3
CDR3 length: 16
D gene: .
J gene: TRBJ2-1
CDR3 DNA: TGCGCCAGCAGCCCCAACGCGCTTAGCTCCTACAATGAGCAGTTCTTC
CDR3 protein: CASSPNALSSYNEQFF

clone size: .
V gene: TRBV9
CDR3 length: 15
D gene: TRBD2
J gene: TRBJ2-1
CDR3 DNA: TGTGCCAGCAGCGCGCGGGGGGCCCGCGAAAATGAGCAGTTCTTC
CDR3 protein: CASSARGARENEQFF

clone size: .
V gene: TRBV27
CDR3 length: 16
D gene: TRBD1
J gene: TRBJ2-5
CDR3 DNA: TGTGCCAGCAGTTTATCGAAGGGACAGGGGTCCGAGACCCAGTACTTC
CDR3 protein: CASSLSKGQGSETQYF

clone size: .
V gene: TRBV20-1
CDR3 length: 11
D gene: .
J gene: TRBJ1-2
CDR3 DNA: TGCAGTGCTCTGGACAGTGGGGGCTACACCTTC
CDR3 protein: CSALDSGGYTF

clone size: .
V gene: TRBV29-1
CDR3 length: 14
D gene: TRBD1
J gene: TRBJ2-7
CDR3 DNA: TGCAGCGTTCAGCGACAGGGGCCACCCTACGAGCAGTACTTC
CDR3 protein: CSVQRQGPPYEQYF

clone size: .
V gene: TRBV7-2
CDR3 length: 16
D gene: TRBD1
J gene: TRBJ2-1
CDR3 DNA: TGTGCCAGCAGCTCAGCCGCCGGGACAGGCTACAATGAGCAGTTCTTC
CDR3 protein: CASSSAAGTGYNEQFF

clone size: few
V gene: TRBV2
CDR3 length: 15
D gene: .
J gene: TRBJ2-3
CDR3 DNA: TGTGCCAGCAAGGGCAGACGACTAAACACAGATACGCAGTATTTT
CDR3 protein: CASKGRRLNTDTQYF

clone size: .
V gene: TRBV28
CDR3 length: 15
D gene: .
J gene: TRBJ1-5
CDR3 DNA: TGTGCCAGCATCCCTGGCAGTGCCAGCAATCAGCCCCAGCATTTT
CDR3 protein: CASIPGSASNQPQHF

clone size: once
V gene: TRBV11-2
CDR3 length: 14
D gene: .
J gene: TRBJ2-5
CDR3 DNA: TGTGCCAGCAGCTTATGGGGAAGCAATGAGACCCAGTACTTC
CDR3 protein: CASSLWGSNETQYF